This TCR beta chain was identified in a study of identifying expanded T cells in peripheral blood. About this clone: The target antigen is unknown.

The method was immunoSEQ multiplex PCR; TCRdb's version includes in-frame clones alone and lacks a portion of them. The data contain around 85,000 clones, roughly 90% of them singletons. General study findings and limits: Technical replicates showed 0.9 to 1.5 changed clones; approximately 2 weeks 15 to 20; four weeks 19. Clone count variance between roughly two-week samples rose with total template count.

During the collection period, no donor immune events like infections were recorded. Deletions cut 6 bases from V and 6 bases from J, with 15 bases between. The CDR3 runs to 13 residues. Germline V CDR1 and CDR2: MNHNS, SASEGT. This clonotype was sampled from a person aged 18-70 years in good health. This rearrangement joins TRBV6-1 to TRBJ2-7, with D uncertain. The sample consisted of blood. For the CDR3, the DNA is TGTGCCAGCAGCTATGGTCCATTTAGCGAGCAGTACTTC. Its translation: CASSYGPFSEQYF.